This TCR beta chain was sequenced for a study of T-cell memory formation after mild COVID-19. Overall study findings and caveats: Pre-infection memory contained some responding clones, which suggested that cross-reactive memory had joined. Clones that contracted from day 15 to 85 had balanced CD4/CD8; later expanders were CD4+ biased.

Each CDR3 protein is one row after TCRdb ran MiXCR on the 5' RACE reads. The sample includes some 350,000 distinct CDR3 sequences, 15% to 20% of them seen just once. As for this clonotype: No antigen is known for it.

V shed 3 bases and J shed 4 bases, with 14 bases lying between them. Per the germline V gene, CDR1 is SEHNR and CDR2 is FQNEAQ (reference sequence). This CDR3 is built from 15 residues. The chain links TRBV7-9 to TRBJ2-3; the D is unclear. The receptor's source is a man younger than 35 who had mild COVID-19 (a few samples of this study predate the infection). Cell type and time point are not known. What was sequenced was PBMCs or a T cell subset sorted from them (not recorded which). This CDR3 reads CASSLEGFEADTQYF. In DNA, the CDR3 is TGTGCCAGCAGCTTGGAAGGGTTCGAAGCAGATACGCAGTATTTT.